These 12 T cell receptor beta chains share one sample of origin, sequenced in a study of cytomegalovirus exposure and HLA in healthy donors. Amplification used 60 Vbeta primers and 13 Jbeta primers. Sequenced by immunoSEQ multiplex PCR; TCRdb stores in-frame clones only, minus some. The table shows 150,000 to 200,000 clones, with roughly 80% occurring only once. The sequencing input was PBMCs. The receptors come from a middle-aged woman in good health and CMV-seronegative.

The chain carries TRBV30 and TRBJ2-1; D remains ambiguous. This CDR3 is 13 amino acids long. Germline values: CDR1 GTSNPN, CDR2 SVGIG (reference sequence). V lost 2 bases and J 3 bases, leaving 8 bases between the germline ends. CDR3 bases: TGTGCCTGGAGTCTGGGCAGCTACAATGAGCAGTTCTTC. Protein: CAWSLGSYNEQFF.

The chain employs TRBV6-5 and TRBJ1-2; D remains ambiguous. From germline, CDR1 is MNHEY and CDR2 SVGAGI. This CDR3 is built from 13 residues. The ends were cut back, 2 bases at V and 14 bases at J, with 18 bases in the middle. CDR3 nucleotides: TGTGCCAGCAGTTACGGACGGGATGAGGGATTTACCTTC. Translated: CASSYGRDEGFTF.

The chain joins TRBV5-1 to TRBJ2-7, with D tentatively TRBD1 (6 bases). CDR3 length: 12 residues. The V end lost 4 bases, the J end lost 3 bases, and 8 bases lay between the germline ends. The germline V gene has CDR1 SGHRS and CDR2 YFSETQ. For the CDR3, the DNA is TGCGCCAGCAGCCCGGACAGCTACGAGCAGTACTTC. This codes for CASSPDSYEQYF.

The chain combines TRBV14 with TRBJ1-2; D unresolved. The CDR3 has 12 residues. CDR1 SGHDN and CDR2 FVKESK come from the germline V gene. V dropped 4 bases and J dropped 7 bases, with 10 bases sitting between them. The CDR3 sequence is CASSPSGIGYTF. DNA for the CDR3: TGTGCCAGCAGCCCGAGCGGAATTGGCTACACCTTC.

The rearrangement joins TRBV19 to TRBJ1-1; 7 positions match TRBD1. The length of the CDR3 is 16 residues. J gave up 6 bases and V 4 bases, and 14 bases lay outside the gene matches. CDR1 is LNHDA and CDR2 is SQIVND in the germline V gene (reference sequence). CDR3 bases: TGTGCCAGTAGTAAGGAAGCTCAGGGGGGTTTTCCTGAAGCTTTCTTT. As protein: CASSKEAQGGFPEAFF. Full variable domain (missing parts from reference TRBV19 and TRBJ1-1): DGGITQSPKYLFRKEGQNVTLSCEQNLNHDAMYWYRQDPGQGLRLIYYSQIVNDFQKGDIAEGYSVSREKKESFPLTVTSAQKNPTAFYLCASSKEAQGGFPEAFFGQGTRLTVV.

The chain carries TRBV2 and TRBJ2-1; 10 bases align to TRBD2. The trim removed 6 bases at V and 4 bases at J, leaving 3 bases unmatched. The CDR3 has 14 amino acids. The germline CDR1 and CDR2 sequences are SNHLY and FYNNEI. CDR3 DNA sequence: TGTGCCAGCAGAGGACTAGCGGCTTACAATGAGCAGTTCTTC. Translated: CASRGLAAYNEQFF.

This chain connects TRBV2 to TRBJ2-1, with D possibly TRBD2 on 5 matching bases. V lost 6 bases, J lost 6 bases, and 18 bases lay in between. Germline-derived CDR1 and CDR2 are SNHLY and FYNNEI. The CDR3 spans 15 residues. DNA for the CDR3: TGTGCCAGCAGCTCCCAGGCACTAGTTCCCAATGAGCAGTTCTTC. Amino acids: CASSSQALVPNEQFF.

The chain links TRBV6-5 to TRBJ2-7, with D possibly TRBD1 on 6 matching bases. CDR3 length: 14 amino acids. Germline CDR1 and CDR2: MNHEY and SVGAGI. V lost 5 bases and J 3 bases, leaving 14 bases between the germline ends. In DNA form, the CDR3 reads TGTGCCAGCAGTCCTTCCAGGGGCCGCTACGAGCAGTACTTC. Translated, it gives CASSPSRGRYEQYF.

The V gene is TRBV11-2, the J gene TRBJ1-3; TRBD1 might be the D (5 bases). The germline V and J ends were trimmed by 3 bases and 1 base, with 10 bases remaining between them. Germline loops: CDR1 SGHAT, CDR2 FQNNGV. The CDR3 has 15 residues. CDR3 sequence reads: CASSLAQGSGNTIYF. The CDR3 DNA is TGTGCCAGCAGCTTGGCCCAGGGATCTGGAAACACCATATATTTT.

This rearrangement joins TRBV30 to TRBJ2-5; 9 bases are a match to TRBD1. V gave up 3 bases and J gave up 4 bases; unmatched junction bases: 3. Germline-derived CDR1 and CDR2 are GTSNPN and SVGIG (reference sequence). The CDR3 runs 13 residues. The CDR3 DNA reads as TGTGCCTGGAGCCCGGACAGGGGAGAGACCCAGTACTTC. This gives the protein CAWSPDRGETQYF.

This sequence joins TRBV7-9 and TRBJ2-2; 11 bases line up with TRBD1. V gave up 5 bases and J gave up 6 bases; unmatched junction bases: 8. CDR1 is SEHNR and CDR2 is FQNEAQ in the germline V gene (reference sequence). There are 16 residues in the CDR3. CDR3 in DNA: TGTGCCAGCAGCCCCCGGACAGGGGGCGCCGCCGGGGAGCTGTTTTTT. It translates to CASSPRTGGAAGELFF.

The chain is built from TRBV27 and TRBJ2-3; 8 bases are shared with TRBD2. The CDR3 length is 16 residues. Germline values: CDR1 MNHEY, CDR2 SMNVEV (reference sequence). J was trimmed by 1 base and V by 3 bases; bases with no gene match: 6. The CDR3 reads CASSFGSAGGTDTQYF. The CDR3 region has the DNA TGTGCCAGCAGTTTCGGGTCAGCGGGGGGCACAGATACGCAGTATTTT.